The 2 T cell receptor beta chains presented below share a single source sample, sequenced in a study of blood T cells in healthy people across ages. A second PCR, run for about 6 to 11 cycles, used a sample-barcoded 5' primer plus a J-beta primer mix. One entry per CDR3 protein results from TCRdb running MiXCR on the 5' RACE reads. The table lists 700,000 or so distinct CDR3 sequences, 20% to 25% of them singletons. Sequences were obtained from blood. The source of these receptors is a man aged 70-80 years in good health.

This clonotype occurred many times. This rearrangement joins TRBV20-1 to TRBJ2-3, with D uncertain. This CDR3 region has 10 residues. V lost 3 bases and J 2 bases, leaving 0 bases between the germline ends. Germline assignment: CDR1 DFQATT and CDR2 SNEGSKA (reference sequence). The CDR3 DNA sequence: TGCAGTGCTAGCACAGATACGCAGTATTTT. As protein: CSASTDTQYF.

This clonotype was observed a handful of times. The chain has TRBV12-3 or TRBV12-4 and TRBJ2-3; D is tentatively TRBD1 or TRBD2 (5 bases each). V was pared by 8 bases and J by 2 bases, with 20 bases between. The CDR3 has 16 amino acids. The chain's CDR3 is CASGWGSLPDTDTQYF. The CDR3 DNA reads TGTGCCAGCGGCTGGGGGTCTCTCCCCGACACAGATACGCAGTATTTT.